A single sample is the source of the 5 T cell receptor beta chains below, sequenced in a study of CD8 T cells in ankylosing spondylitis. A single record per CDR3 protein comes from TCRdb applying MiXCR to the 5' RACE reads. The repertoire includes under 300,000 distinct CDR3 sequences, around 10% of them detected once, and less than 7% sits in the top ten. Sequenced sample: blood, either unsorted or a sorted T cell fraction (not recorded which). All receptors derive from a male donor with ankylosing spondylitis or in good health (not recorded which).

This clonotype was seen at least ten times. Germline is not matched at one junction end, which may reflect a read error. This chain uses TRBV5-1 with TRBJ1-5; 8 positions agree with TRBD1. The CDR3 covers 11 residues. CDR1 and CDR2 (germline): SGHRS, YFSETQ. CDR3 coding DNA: TGCGCCAGCAGCCCCGACAGGGGATTGGATTTT. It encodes CASSPDRGLDF.

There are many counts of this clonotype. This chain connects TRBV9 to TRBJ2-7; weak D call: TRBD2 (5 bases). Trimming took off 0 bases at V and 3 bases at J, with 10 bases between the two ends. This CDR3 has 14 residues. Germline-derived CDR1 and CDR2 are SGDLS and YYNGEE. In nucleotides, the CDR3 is TGTGCCAGCAGCGTAGATGAGGGAATCTACGAGCAGTACTTC. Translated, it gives CASSVDEGIYEQYF.

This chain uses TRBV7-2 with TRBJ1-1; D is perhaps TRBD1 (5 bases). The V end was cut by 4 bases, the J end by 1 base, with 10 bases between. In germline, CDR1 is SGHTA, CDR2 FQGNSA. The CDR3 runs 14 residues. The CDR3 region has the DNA TGTGCCAGCAGCTACACGGGGACGAACACTGAAGCTTTCTTT. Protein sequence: CASSYTGTNTEAFF.

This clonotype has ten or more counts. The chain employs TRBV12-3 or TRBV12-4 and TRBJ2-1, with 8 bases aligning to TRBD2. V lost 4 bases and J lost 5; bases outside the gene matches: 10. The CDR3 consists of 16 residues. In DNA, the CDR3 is TGTGCCAGCAGTTCCTTTTCGACTAGCGTAGACAATGAGCAGTTCTTC. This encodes CASSSFSTSVDNEQFF.

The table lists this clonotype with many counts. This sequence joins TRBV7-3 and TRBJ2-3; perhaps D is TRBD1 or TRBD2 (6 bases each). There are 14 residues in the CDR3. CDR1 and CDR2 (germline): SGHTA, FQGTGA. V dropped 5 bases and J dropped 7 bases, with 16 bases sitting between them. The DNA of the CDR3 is TGTGCCAGCAGCCCGGGGGCGGGGCTTAATACGCAGTATTTT. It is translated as CASSPGAGLNTQYF.